This T cell receptor beta chain appears in the sequencing data of a study of OX40 agonist ivuxolimab in advanced cancers. Overall study: Those treated in dose escalation had hepatocellular carcinoma, melanoma, renal cell cancer or head and neck cancer.

Sequencing used immunoSEQ multiplex PCR; TCRdb keeps in-frame clones, though not all of them. The sample lists approximately 60,000 clones, over 65% occurring once. A word on this clone: As yet, its antigen is unknown.

Study results and caveats: In CD8+ T cells, expanded clones were on average more numerous than in CD4+.

With 6 bases clipped from V and 3 bases from J, the junction kept 6 bases outside the gene matches. The germline V gene has CDR1 SGHRS and CDR2 YFSETQ. This CDR3 contains 13 residues. The clonotype was recovered from an adult with an advanced solid tumor such as melanoma, head and neck, liver or kidney cancer. The chain recombines TRBV5-1 with TRBJ2-7; 7 bases match TRBD1. The sample was CD4+ or CD8+ T cells sorted from blood, taken in a trial of the OX40 agonist ivuxolimab. CDR3 sequence: CASKPGTDYEQYF. The CDR3 DNA reads as TGCGCCAGCAAACCCGGGACAGACTACGAGCAGTACTTC.